The clone carrying this TCR beta chain appeared many times. TCRdb re-called the PCR reads with MiXCR, one entry per CDR3 protein. The sample shows 25,000 or so distinct CDR3 sequences, over 40% of them seen only once. This sample was taken from a study of CD4 and CD8 cells across lung adenocarcinoma regions. The CDR3 has 11 amino acids. V lost 3 bases and J 12 bases, leaving 6 bases between the germline ends. Germline lookup yields CDR1 MNHEY and CDR2 SMNVEV (reference sequence). The patients had localized lung adenocarcinoma, a non-small cell subtype. The rearrangement links TRBV27 to TRBJ1-6; maybe TRBD1 (5 bases). The sequence was obtained from a male donor with lung adenocarcinoma. The CD4 and CD8 labels of this study may be unreliable. Sequencing was performed on CD4+ T cells from the center of a lung tumor. The CDR3 is CASSFGGPLHF. The DNA for the CDR3 is TGTGCCAGCAGTTTCGGGGGACCCCTCCACTTT.